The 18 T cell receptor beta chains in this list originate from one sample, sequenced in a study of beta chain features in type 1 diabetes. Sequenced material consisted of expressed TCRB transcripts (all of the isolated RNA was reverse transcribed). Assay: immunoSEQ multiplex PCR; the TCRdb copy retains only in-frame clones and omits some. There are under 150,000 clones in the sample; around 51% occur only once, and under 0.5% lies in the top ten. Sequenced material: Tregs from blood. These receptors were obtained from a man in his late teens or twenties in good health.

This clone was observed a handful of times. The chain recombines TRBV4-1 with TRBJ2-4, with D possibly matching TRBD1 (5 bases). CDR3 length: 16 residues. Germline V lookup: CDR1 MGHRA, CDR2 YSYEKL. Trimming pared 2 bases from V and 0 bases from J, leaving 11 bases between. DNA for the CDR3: TGCGCCAGCAGCCAATCTGGACATTTAGCCAAAAACATTCAGTACTTC. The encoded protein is CASSQSGHLAKNIQYF.

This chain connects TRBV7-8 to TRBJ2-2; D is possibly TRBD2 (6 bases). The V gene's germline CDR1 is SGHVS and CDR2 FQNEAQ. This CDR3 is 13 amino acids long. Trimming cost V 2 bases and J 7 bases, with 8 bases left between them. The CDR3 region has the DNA TGTGCCAGCAGCTTACGGGGGAGCGGGGAGCTGTTTTTT. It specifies CASSLRGSGELFF.

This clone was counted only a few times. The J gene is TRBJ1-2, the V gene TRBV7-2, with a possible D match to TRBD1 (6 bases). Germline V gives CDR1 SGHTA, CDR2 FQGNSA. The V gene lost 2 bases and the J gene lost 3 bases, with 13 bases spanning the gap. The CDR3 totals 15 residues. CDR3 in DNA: TGTGCCAGCAGCTTAACTTTGGACAGCTACTATGGCTACACCTTC. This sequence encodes CASSLTLDSYYGYTF.

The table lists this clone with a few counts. This chain's CDR3 is CASSPSTDSNYGYTF. The CDR3 region has the DNA TGTGCCAGCTCACCGAGCACGGACTCAAACTATGGCTACACCTTC. V and J are TRBV18 and TRBJ1-2; D gene unclear. V gave up 3 bases and J gave up 2 bases, with 13 bases separating them. CDR1 is KGHSH and CDR2 is LQKENI in the germline V gene. There are 15 residues in the CDR3.

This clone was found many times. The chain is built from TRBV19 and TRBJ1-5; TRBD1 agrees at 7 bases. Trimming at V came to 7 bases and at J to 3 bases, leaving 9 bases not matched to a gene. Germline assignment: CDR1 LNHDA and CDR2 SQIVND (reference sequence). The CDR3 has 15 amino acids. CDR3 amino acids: CASTSRGLFNQPQHF. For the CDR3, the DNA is TGTGCCAGTACCTCAAGGGGGCTTTTCAATCAGCCCCAGCATTTT.

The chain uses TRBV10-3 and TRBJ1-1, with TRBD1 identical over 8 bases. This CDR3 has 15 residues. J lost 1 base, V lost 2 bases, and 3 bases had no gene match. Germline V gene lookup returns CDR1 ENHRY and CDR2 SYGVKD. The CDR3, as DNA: TGTGCCATCAGTGAGCCCGGGACAGGGAACACTGAAGCTTTCTTT. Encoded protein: CAISEPGTGNTEAFF.

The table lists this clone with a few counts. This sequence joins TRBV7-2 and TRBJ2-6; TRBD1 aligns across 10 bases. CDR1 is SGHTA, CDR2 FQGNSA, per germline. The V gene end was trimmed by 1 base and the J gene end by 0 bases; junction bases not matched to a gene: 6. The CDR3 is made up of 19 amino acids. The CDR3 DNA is TGTGCCAGCAGCTTAGTTAGGACAGGGGGGTCCTCTGGGGCCAACGTCCTGACTTTC. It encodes CASSLVRTGGSSGANVLTF.

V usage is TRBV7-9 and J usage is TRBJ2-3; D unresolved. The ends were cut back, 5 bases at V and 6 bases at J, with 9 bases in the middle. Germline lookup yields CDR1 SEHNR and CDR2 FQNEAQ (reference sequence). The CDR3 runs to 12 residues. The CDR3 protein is CASSPNRDTQYF. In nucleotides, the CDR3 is TGTGCCAGCAGCCCCAACCGGGATACGCAGTATTTT.

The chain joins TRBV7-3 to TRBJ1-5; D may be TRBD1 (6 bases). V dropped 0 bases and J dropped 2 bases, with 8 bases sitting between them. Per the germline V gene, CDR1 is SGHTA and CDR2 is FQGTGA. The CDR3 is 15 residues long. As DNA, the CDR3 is TGTGCCAGCAGCTTAACGGGGGCCCGCAATCAGCCCCAGCATTTT. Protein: CASSLTGARNQPQHF.

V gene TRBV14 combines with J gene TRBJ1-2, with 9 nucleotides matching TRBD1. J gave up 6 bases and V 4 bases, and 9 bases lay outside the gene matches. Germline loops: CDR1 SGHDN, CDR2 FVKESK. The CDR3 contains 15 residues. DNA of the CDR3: TGTGCCAGCAGCCCGCGGGACAGGGTCTCGGATGGCTACACCTTC. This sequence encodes CASSPRDRVSDGYTF.

The CDR3 here is CAIRDTTYEQYF. CDR3 coding DNA: TGTGCCATCAGGGACACTACCTACGAGCAGTACTTC. The chain employs TRBV10-3 and TRBJ2-7; possible D gene TRBD1, 5 bases. V shed 6 bases and J shed 2 bases, with 8 bases lying between them. Germline V gene data show CDR1 as ENHRY and CDR2 as SYGVKD. This CDR3 has 12 residues.

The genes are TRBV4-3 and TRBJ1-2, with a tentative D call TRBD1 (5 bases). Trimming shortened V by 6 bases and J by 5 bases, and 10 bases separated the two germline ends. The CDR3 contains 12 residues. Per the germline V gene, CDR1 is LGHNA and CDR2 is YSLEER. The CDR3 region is CASSPGGYGYTF. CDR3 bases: TGCGCCAGCAGTCCCGGGGGGTATGGCTACACCTTC.

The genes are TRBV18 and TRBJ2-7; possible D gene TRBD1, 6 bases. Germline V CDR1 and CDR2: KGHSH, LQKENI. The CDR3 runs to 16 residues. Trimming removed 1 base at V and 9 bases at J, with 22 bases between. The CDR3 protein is CASSPRASTGMGGQYF. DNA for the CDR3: TGTGCCAGCTCACCACGGGCCTCTACAGGGATGGGTGGGCAGTACTTC.

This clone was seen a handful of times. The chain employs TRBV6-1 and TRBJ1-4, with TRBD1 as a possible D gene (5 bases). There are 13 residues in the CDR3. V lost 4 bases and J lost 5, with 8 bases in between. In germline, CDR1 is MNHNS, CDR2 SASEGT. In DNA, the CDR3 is TGTGCCAGCAGTGGACAGACCAATGAAAAACTGTTTTTT. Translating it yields CASSGQTNEKLFF.

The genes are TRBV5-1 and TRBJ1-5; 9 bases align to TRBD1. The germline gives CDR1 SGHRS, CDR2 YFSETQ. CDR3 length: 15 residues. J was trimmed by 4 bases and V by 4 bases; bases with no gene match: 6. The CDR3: CASSPTGGKNQPQHF. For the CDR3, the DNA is TGCGCCAGCAGCCCGACAGGGGGGAAGAATCAGCCCCAGCATTTT.

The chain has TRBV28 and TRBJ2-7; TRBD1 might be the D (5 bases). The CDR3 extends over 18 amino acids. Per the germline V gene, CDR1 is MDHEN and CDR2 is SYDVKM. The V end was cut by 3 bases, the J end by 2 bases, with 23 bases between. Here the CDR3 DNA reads TGTGCCAGCAGTTTGGACCAGTTGTTAGGGGCGATAACCTACGAGCAGTACTTC. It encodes CASSLDQLLGAITYEQYF.

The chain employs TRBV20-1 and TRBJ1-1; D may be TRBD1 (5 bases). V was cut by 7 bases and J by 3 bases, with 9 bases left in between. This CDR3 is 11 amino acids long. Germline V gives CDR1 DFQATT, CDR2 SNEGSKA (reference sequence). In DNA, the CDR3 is TGCAGTGTCCAAGGGGACACTGAAGCTTTCTTT. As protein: CSVQGDTEAFF.

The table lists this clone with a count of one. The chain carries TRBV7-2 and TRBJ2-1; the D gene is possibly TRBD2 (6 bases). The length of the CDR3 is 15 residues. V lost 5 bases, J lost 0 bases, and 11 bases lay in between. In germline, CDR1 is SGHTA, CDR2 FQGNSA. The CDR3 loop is CASSETRGSYNEQFF. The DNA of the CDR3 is TGTGCCAGCAGCGAGACTAGAGGCTCCTACAATGAGCAGTTCTTC.